Included here is one T cell receptor (beta chain) sequence, with context. CDR1 SGHRS and CDR2 YFSETQ come from the germline V gene. The CDR3 totals 17 residues. The V gene lost 0 bases and the J gene lost 3 bases, with 17 bases spanning the gap. The data stem from a study of blood T cell repertoires in COVID-19. Clones were read by immunoSEQ multiplex PCR, and TCRdb kept only the in-frame ones, dropping some. This sample has about 180,000 clones, with 80% to 90% found just once. The clonotype comes from a woman aged 70-85 years with COVID-19, enrolled during active disease. Specimen: peripheral blood. The chain is built from TRBV5-1 and TRBJ2-3; D might be TRBD2 (6 bases). CDR3 amino acids: CASSLAGGGFGTDTQYF. Here the CDR3 DNA reads TGCGCCAGCAGCTTGGCCGGGGGAGGCTTTGGGACAGATACGCAGTATTTT. The variable domain in full, completed from reference TRBV5-1 and TRBJ2-3, reads KAGVTQTPRYLIKTRGQQVTLSCSPISGHRSVSWYQQTPGQGLQFLFEYFSETQRNKGNFPGRFSGRQFSNSRSEMNVSTLELGDSALYLCASSLAGGGFGTDTQYFGPGTRLTVL.